A selection of T cell receptor beta chains follows, all from one sample in a study of shared clonotypes between healthy human individuals. Profiled with immunoSEQ multiplex PCR; TCRdb holds only in-frame clones, not every one. The sample holds over 700,000 clones, 55% to 80% seen once. The sequenced sample was memory CD4+ T cells sorted from blood. All receptors derive from a woman aged 30 to 39 in good health. Each CDR3 is given with its conserved first and last residue. A D gene is named only where the DNA matches it firmly. Clone size, where shown, is once, few, many, or a class for clones that have expanded.

CDR3nt	CDR3aa	abundance	d_gene	v_gene	j_gene
TGTGCCAGCAGCTCGGGGGACGAGCAGTACTTC	CASSSGDEQYF	.	.	TRBV13	TRBJ2-7
TGTGCCAGCAGCTGGACAGGAGCAGAGACCCAGTACTTC	CASSWTGAETQYF	.	TRBD1	TRBV28	TRBJ2-5
TGTGCCAGCAGTTCGGGACAGCGCTCTGGAAACACCATATATTTT	CASSSGQRSGNTIYF	.	TRBD1	TRBV28	TRBJ1-3
TGTGCCAGTCAACCCCAGGGGGACTATGGCTACACCTTC	CASQPQGDYGYTF	once	TRBD1	TRBV6-6	TRBJ1-2
TGTGCCAGCAGTGGGGTCAACAATGAGCAGTTCTTC	CASSGVNNEQFF	.	.	TRBV2	TRBJ2-1
TGTGCCAGCAGTCTAATTCCAGACAGCCCCTACACCTTC	CASSLIPDSPYTF	.	.	TRBV7-9	TRBJ1-2
TGCGCCAGCAGCCCGGGGGCCCCCTACGAGCAGTACTTC	CASSPGAPYEQYF	.	.	TRBV5-1	TRBJ2-7
TGCAGCGACCAGCGGGATGCCACTAGCACAGATACGCAGTATTTT	CSDQRDATSTDTQYF	once	TRBD2	TRBV29-1	TRBJ2-3
TGTGCCAGCAGTTTACGGCCGGGATCCTACGAGCAGTACTTC	CASSLRPGSYEQYF	.	.	TRBV27	TRBJ2-7
TGTGCCAGCAGTTTGGCCCAGCTTTACGAGCAGTACTTC	CASSLAQLYEQYF	few	.	TRBV28	TRBJ2-7
TGTGCCAGTAGTATAGGAATGACCTACGAGCAGTACTTC	CASSIGMTYEQYF	.	.	TRBV19	TRBJ2-7
TGCGCCTCCCAGGGACAGGGGGTCATAGATACGCAGTATTTT	CASQGQGVIDTQYF	.	TRBD1	TRBV5-1	TRBJ2-3
TGTGCCAGCAGCTTAGATACAGGGTACTATGGCTACACCTTC	CASSLDTGYYGYTF	.	.	TRBV7-2	TRBJ1-2